These 14 T cell receptor beta chains share one sample of origin, sequenced in a study of PD-L1 blockade in urothelial cancer. Profiling relied on immunoSEQ multiplex PCR, and the TCRdb table lists in-frame clones only, not all of them. The sample includes roughly 100,000 clones, approximately 85% of them seen just once. Sequencing used PBMCs, obtained around atezolizumab (anti-PD-L1) treatment. These receptors originate from a man in his fifties with urothelial cancer.

This chain uses TRBV5-6 with TRBJ2-7; D perhaps matches TRBD2 (6 bases). V shed 0 bases and J shed 2 bases, with 12 bases lying between them. The CDR3 is made up of 15 amino acids. In germline, CDR1 is SGHDT, CDR2 YYEEEE. The CDR3 reads CASSLVPSEAYEQYF. The CDR3, as DNA: TGTGCCAGCAGCTTGGTGCCTAGCGAGGCCTACGAGCAGTACTTC.

This clone was counted only a few times. V is TRBV7-2 and J is TRBJ2-7; no firm D call. This CDR3 is 14 amino acids long. The V gene lost 1 base and the J gene lost 7 bases, with 14 bases spanning the gap. Germline V gives CDR1 SGHTA, CDR2 FQGNSA. The DNA for the CDR3 is TGTGCCAGCAGCTTAGAGGCTAGGCGACGGGAGCAGTACTTC. The encoded protein is CASSLEARRREQYF.

V and J are TRBV30 and TRBJ2-7; unclear D gene. Looked up from germline, CDR1 is GTSNPN and CDR2 is SVGIG (reference sequence). This CDR3 contains 11 residues. V lost 1 base to trimming and J lost 6 bases, with 7 bases between them. The CDR3 spells CAWSARSEQYF. CDR3 sequence (DNA): TGTGCCTGGAGTGCTAGATCCGAGCAGTACTTC.

There are many counts of this clone. The chain recombines TRBV7-3 with TRBJ1-1, with D tentatively TRBD1 (6 bases). Germline CDR1 reads SGHTA; CDR2 reads FQGTGA. This CDR3 has 13 amino acids. V gave up 2 bases and J gave up 11 bases, with 15 bases separating them. For the CDR3, the DNA is TGTGCCAGCAGCTTATACGGTGGGGGCGAGGCTTTCTTT. Its translation: CASSLYGGGEAFF.

The chain recombines TRBV27 with TRBJ2-6; D gene unclear. CDR3 length: 14 residues. V lost 2 bases to trimming and J lost 0 bases, with 2 bases between them. The V gene's germline CDR1 is MNHEY and CDR2 SMNVEV (reference sequence). Here the CDR3 reads CASSLLSGANVLTF. In nucleotides, the CDR3 is TGTGCCAGCAGTTTACTCTCTGGGGCCAACGTCCTGACTTTC.

The V call is TRBV19, the J call TRBJ1-6; 9 positions agree with TRBD1. V was pared by 3 bases and J by 2 bases, with 5 bases of the junction left unmatched. The CDR3 length is 17 residues. Germline-derived CDR1 and CDR2 are LNHDA and SQIVND (reference sequence). As DNA, the CDR3 is TGTGCCAGTAGTATTTCGAGGACAGGGGCCTATAATTCACCCCTCCACTTT. The encoded protein is CASSISRTGAYNSPLHF.

This clone was seen a few times. The rearrangement joins TRBV30 to TRBJ2-1, with 11 nucleotides matching TRBD2. The trim removed 2 bases at V and 3 bases at J, leaving 9 bases unmatched. This CDR3 spans 17 amino acids. CDR1 and CDR2 from the germline V gene are GTSNPN and SVGIG (reference sequence). CDR3 loop: CAWSTTGTSGIYNEQFF. CDR3 sequence (DNA): TGTGCCTGGAGTACGACCGGGACTAGCGGAATCTACAATGAGCAGTTCTTC. The whole variable domain, filled in from reference TRBV30 and TRBJ2-1, reads SQTIHQWPATLVQPVGSPLSLECTVEGTSNPNLYWYRQAAGRGLQLLFYSVGIGQISSEVPQNLSASRPQDRQFILSSKKLLLSDSGFYLCAWSTTGTSGIYNEQFFGPGTRLTVL.

This clone was seen only once. The rearrangement links TRBV7-2 to TRBJ2-1; D is uncertain. CDR3 length equals 15 residues. V was pared by 1 base and J by 4 bases, with 11 bases between. Per germline, CDR1 SGHTA and CDR2 FQGNSA. In nucleotides, the CDR3 is TGTGCCAGCAGCTTAGTGTCTGGGCTATACAATGAGCAGTTCTTC. This gives the protein CASSLVSGLYNEQFF.

This chain links TRBV7-9 with TRBJ1-5; D possibly corresponds to TRBD1 (5 bases). With 3 bases removed from V and 9 bases from J, the gap between germline ends came to 9 bases. Germline V gene lookup returns CDR1 SEHNR and CDR2 FQNEAQ (reference sequence). The CDR3 sequence is 12 residues long. The CDR3 region has the DNA TGTGCCAGCAGCTTCCCGGGGGGGCCCCAGCATTTT. Protein sequence: CASSFPGGPQHF.

The chain couples TRBV18 to TRBJ2-5; D might be TRBD1 (5 bases). Trimming pared 3 bases from V and 5 bases from J, leaving 7 bases between. The CDR3 length is 12 residues. Looked up from germline, CDR1 is KGHSH and CDR2 is LQKENI. This CDR3 is CASSPDSETQYF. CDR3 in DNA: TGTGCCAGCTCACCCGACAGTGAGACCCAGTACTTC. Full variable domain (missing parts from reference TRBV18 and TRBJ2-5): NAGVMQNPRHLVRRRGQEARLRCSPMKGHSHVYWYRQLPEEGLKFMVYLQKENIIDESGMPKERFSAEFPKEGPSILRIQQVVRGDSAAYFCASSPDSETQYFGPGTRLLVL.

This chain links TRBV2 with TRBJ2-2; 8 nucleotides agree with TRBD2. Trimming took 6 bases from V and 0 from J; bases not matched to a gene: 3. The CDR3 has 15 residues. Germline V gene data show CDR1 as SNHLY and CDR2 as FYNNEI. CDR3 bases: TGTGCCAGCAGCGTAGCGGGATCGAACACCGGGGAGCTGTTTTTT. It specifies CASSVAGSNTGELFF.

This sequence joins TRBV11-3 and TRBJ2-3; TRBD2 might be the D (6 bases). Trimming shortened V by 1 base and J by 4 bases, and 15 bases separated the two germline ends. The CDR3 sequence is 16 residues long. CDR1 is SGHNT, CDR2 YENEEA, per germline. In nucleotides, the CDR3 is TGTGCCAGCAGCTTAGGAACGGGACTGCGGTCAGATACGCAGTATTTT. This sequence encodes CASSLGTGLRSDTQYF.

The chain employs TRBV7-3 and TRBJ2-1, with 9 bases matching TRBD2. The CDR3 loop spans 14 amino acids. The V gene's germline CDR1 is SGHTA and CDR2 FQGTGA. Trimming removed 3 bases from V and 6 bases from J; junction bases left unmatched: 3. CDR3 in DNA: TGTGCCAGCAGCTTGGGACTAGCTTCCAATGAGCAGTTCTTC. Amino acids: CASSLGLASNEQFF.

This clone has just a few counts. The V and J genes are TRBV6-5 and TRBJ1-5, with TRBD1 identical over 8 bases. The CDR3 loop spans 14 amino acids. Germline CDR1 MNHEY, CDR2 SVGAGI. Losses at the gene ends were 6 bases for V and 0 bases for J; bases not matched to a gene: 1. The CDR3 loop reads CASSGQGSNQPQHF. The DNA for the CDR3 is TGTGCCAGCAGCGGACAGGGTAGCAATCAGCCCCAGCATTTT.